The clone carrying this T cell receptor beta chain was picked up a small number of times. Its cognate antigen is unknown. A much larger clone differs from this one at a single base, so this may be a read error. Germline V lookup: CDR1 SGHDN, CDR2 FVKESK. The CDR3 loop spans 12 amino acids. Primers used in a second PCR of roughly 7 to 12 cycles were a sample-barcoded 5' primer and a J-beta primer mix. TCRdb used MiXCR to reprocess the 5' RACE reads, holding one entry per CDR3 protein. The sample yields about 580,000 distinct CDR3 sequences, roughly 48% seen once. Healthy Caucasian individuals from Russia aged about 6 to 95 were enrolled as donors. The sample belongs to a study of blood T cells in healthy people across ages. Findings and caveats of the study: In the absence of known donor CMV status, changes in expanded clonotypes were possibly confounded.

The TCR sequence derives from a man older than 75 in good health. V usage is TRBV14 and J usage is TRBJ2-1; D not resolved. The sequenced material came from blood. The DNA for the CDR3 is TGTGCCCGCAGCCCATTTCCGCCAATGCAGTTCTTC. Amino acids: CARSPFPPMQFF.